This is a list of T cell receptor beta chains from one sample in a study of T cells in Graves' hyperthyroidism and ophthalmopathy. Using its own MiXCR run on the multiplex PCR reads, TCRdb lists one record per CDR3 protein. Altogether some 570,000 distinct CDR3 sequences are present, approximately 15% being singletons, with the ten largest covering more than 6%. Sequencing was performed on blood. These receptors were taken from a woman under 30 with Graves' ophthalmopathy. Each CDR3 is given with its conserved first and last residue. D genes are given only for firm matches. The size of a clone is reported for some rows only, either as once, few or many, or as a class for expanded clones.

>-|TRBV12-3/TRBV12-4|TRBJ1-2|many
TGTGCCAGCAGTCTATCGACGGGAAACTATGGCTACACCTTC
CASSLSTGNYGYTF
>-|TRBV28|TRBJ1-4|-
TGTGCCAGCAGGCCTCAGGGAGCTAATGAAAAACTGTTTTTT
CASRPQGANEKLFF
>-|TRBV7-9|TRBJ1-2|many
TGTGCCAGCGCAACAGGCGGCGATGGCTACACCTTC
CASATGGDGYTF
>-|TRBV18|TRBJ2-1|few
TGTGCCAGCTCACCTAGACCGGGGTCATCAGGCGATGAGCAGTTCTTC
CASSPRPGSSGDEQFF
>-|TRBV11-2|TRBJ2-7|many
TGTGCCAGCAGTCCCCGGAGCTACGAGCAGTACTTC
CASSPRSYEQYF
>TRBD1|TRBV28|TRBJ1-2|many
TGTGCCAGCAGTCTACAGGGGTCCTATGGCTACACCTTC
CASSLQGSYGYTF
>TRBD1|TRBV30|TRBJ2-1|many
TGTGCCTGGAGCGAGGGGGGGGACAGGGGGCAACGACTGTTCTTC
CAWSEGGDRGQRLFF
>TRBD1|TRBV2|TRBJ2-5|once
TGTGCCAGCAGTGATGAACCGGGACAGGGAGGTCCGGGAGAGACCCAGTACTTC
CASSDEPGQGGPGETQYF
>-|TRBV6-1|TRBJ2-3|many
TGTGCCAGCAGTAACCTATTAGCGTTTAGCACAGATACGCAGTATTTT
CASSNLLAFSTDTQYF
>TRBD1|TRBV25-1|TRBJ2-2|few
TGTGCCAGCAGTGATTTGGGACAGGGGAGGACCGGGGAGCTGTTTTTT
CASSDLGQGRTGELFF
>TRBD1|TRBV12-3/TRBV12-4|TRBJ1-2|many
TGTGCCAGTGGGGCAGGGGGAGGGGGTAACTATGGCTACACCTTC
CASGAGGGGNYGYTF
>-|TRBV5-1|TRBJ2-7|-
TGTGCCAGTAGTTGGGGGACGGGGGCCTACGAGCAGTACTTC
CASSWGTGAYEQYF
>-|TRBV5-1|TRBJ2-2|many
TGCGCCAGCAGCTTGGCTAGGATAAACACCGGGGAGCTGTTTTTT
CASSLARINTGELFF
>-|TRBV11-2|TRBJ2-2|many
TGTGCCAGCAGCTTAGGAAGCAGCACCGGGGAGCTGTTTTTT
CASSLGSSTGELFF
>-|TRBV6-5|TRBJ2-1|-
TGTGCCAGCAGTTACGAGAGAGCACGGGAGCAGTTCTTC
CASSYERAREQFF
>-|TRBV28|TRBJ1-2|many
TGTGCCAGCAGCGGAGACAGAATCTATGGCTACACCTTC
CASSGDRIYGYTF
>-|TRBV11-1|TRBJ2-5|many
TGTGCCAGCAACACCCCCTCGGCGTTGTGGGAGACCCAGTACTTC
CASNTPSALWETQYF
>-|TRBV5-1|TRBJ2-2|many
TGCGCCAGCAGCTTCAGCGCGAACACCGGGGAGCTGTTTTTT
CASSFSANTGELFF
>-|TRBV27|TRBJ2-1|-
TGTGCCAGCAGTCCATCGATGGACACGCCACGCAATGAGCAGTTCTTC
CASSPSMDTPRNEQFF
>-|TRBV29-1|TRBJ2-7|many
TGCAGCGTTGAGGTATCTAAAGAATCGCACTACGAGCAGTACTTC
CSVEVSKESHYEQYF
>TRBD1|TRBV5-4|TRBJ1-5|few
TGTGCCAGCAGCTTTCGTGGGACAGGGGGAGGGCAGCCCCAGCATTTT
CASSFRGTGGGQPQHF
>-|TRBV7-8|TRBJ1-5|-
TGTGCCAGCAGTTACCACATAATAGGGGGGAATCAGCCCCAGCATTTT
CASSYHIIGGNQPQHF
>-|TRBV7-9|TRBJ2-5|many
TGTGCCAGCAGCTTATGGGGGGACCCTCAAGAGACCCAGTACTTC
CASSLWGDPQETQYF
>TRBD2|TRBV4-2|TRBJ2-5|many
TGTGCCAGCAGCCAAGATAAACTAGCGGGAGGGGTGACCCAGTACTTC
CASSQDKLAGGVTQYF
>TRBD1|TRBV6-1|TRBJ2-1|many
TGTGCCAGCAGTCGAGGACAGGGTTACAATGAGCAGTTCTTC
CASSRGQGYNEQFF
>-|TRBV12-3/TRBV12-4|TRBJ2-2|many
TGTGCCAGCAGTTTTTACGGGAAGAACACCGGGGAGCTGTTTTTT
CASSFYGKNTGELFF
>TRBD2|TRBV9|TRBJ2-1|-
TGTGCCAGCAGCTCGCCAAGGGGGGGACTAGCGGGAGGGAATGAGCAGTTCTTC
CASSSPRGGLAGGNEQFF
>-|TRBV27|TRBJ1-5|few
TGTGCCAGCAGTCCACAGAGTTATAGCAATCAGCCCCAGCATTTT
CASSPQSYSNQPQHF
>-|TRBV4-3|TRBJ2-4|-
TGCGCCAGCAGTCAAGAAGTGCCTAGGGGGCTCGGGAGGAAAAACATTCAGTACTTC
CASSQEVPRGLGRKNIQYF
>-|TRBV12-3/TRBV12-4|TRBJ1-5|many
TGTGCCAGCAGTTTTTCCGACTCTCCCCGGAATCAGCCCCAGCATTTT
CASSFSDSPRNQPQHF
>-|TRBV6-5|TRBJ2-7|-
TGTGCCAGCAGTTACTCGAATGGCAACGAGCAGTACTTC
CASSYSNGNEQYF
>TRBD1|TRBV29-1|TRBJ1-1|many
TGCAGCGTTGAAAGGTTTAGGGACAGGCGGGCTGAAGCTTTCTTT
CSVERFRDRRAEAFF
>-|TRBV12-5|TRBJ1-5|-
TGTGCTAGTGGTTTGGTGGGTTTCGAGCCCCAGCATTTT
CASGLVGFEPQHF
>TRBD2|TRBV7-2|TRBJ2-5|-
TGTGCCAGCAGCTTAAGGGCTAGCGGGTACCGGGAGACCCAGTACTTC
CASSLRASGYRETQYF
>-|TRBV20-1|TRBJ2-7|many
TGCAGTGCTAGAGCGGGGTTAAGGTGGGACGAGCAGTACTTC
CSARAGLRWDEQYF
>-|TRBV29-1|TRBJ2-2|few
TGCAGCGCGGCCCGGCAGCGGCCGGGCGCGTACACCGGGGAGCTGTTTTTT
CSAARQRPGAYTGELFF
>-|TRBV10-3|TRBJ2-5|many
TGTGCCATCAGAACAGGGAAGGGGGAAGAGACCCAGTACTTC
CAIRTGKGEETQYF
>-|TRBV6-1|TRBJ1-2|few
TGTGCCAGCACCCTACTGGGGACACCCTATGGCTACACCTTC
CASTLLGTPYGYTF